The present T cell receptor beta chain was sequenced within a study of cytomegalovirus exposure and HLA in healthy donors. V shed 3 bases and J 0 bases; nucleotides not matched to a gene: 2. The CDR3 is 14 amino acids. CDR1 and CDR2 (germline): SGHRS, YFSETQ. The PCR employed 60 Vbeta primers together with 13 Jbeta primers. Only in-frame clones appear in the TCRdb table, and some are missing; sequencing was by immunoSEQ multiplex PCR. This sample has 200,000 to 250,000 clones, with more than 75% found just once. The rearrangement links TRBV5-1 to TRBJ1-1; 7 nucleotides agree with TRBD1. The clonotype originates from a human donor in good health. The specimen was PBMCs. DNA of the CDR3: TGCGCCAGCAGCTCAGGGGGAGTGAACACTGAAGCTTTCTTT. Residues: CASSSGGVNTEAFF.